This is a list of T cell receptor beta chains from one sample in a study of blood T cell repertoires in COVID-19. Sequencing used immunoSEQ multiplex PCR; TCRdb keeps in-frame clones, though not all of them. This table holds about 180,000 clones, about nine tenths found once. Sequencing was performed on peripheral blood. These receptor sequences come from a man between 18 and 29 years old who had recovered from COVID-19. Each CDR3 is given with its conserved first and last residue. The order of the fields is J gene, D gene, CDR3 length, clone size, V gene, CDR3 DNA, CDR3 protein. The D gene is left open where the match is weak. Not every row has a clone size; where given, it reads once, few, many or a size class.

J: TRBJ2-1; D: .; length: 13; size: .; V: TRBV7-8; DNA: TGTGCCAGCAGCTTCAAGCGTTACAATGAGCAGTTCTTC; CDR3: CASSFKRYNEQFF
J: TRBJ2-7; D: .; length: 13; size: .; V: TRBV28; DNA: TGTGCCAGCAGAGGACACGGATTCAACGAGCAGTACTTC; CDR3: CASRGHGFNEQYF
J: TRBJ2-2; D: .; length: 15; size: few; V: TRBV7-2; DNA: TGTGCCATCCCCCGAGGGATTTCGAACACCGGGGAGCTGTTTTTT; CDR3: CAIPRGISNTGELFF
J: TRBJ2-7; D: .; length: 14; size: .; V: TRBV3-1/TRBV3-2; DNA: TGTGCCAGCAGCCCGTTCCCCCAAGCCGGCGAGCAGTACTTC; CDR3: CASSPFPQAGEQYF
J: TRBJ2-1; D: TRBD2; length: 14; size: .; V: TRBV2; DNA: TGTGCCAGCAGTCTAGGGCGGGAGATGGATGAGCAGTTCTTC; CDR3: CASSLGREMDEQFF
J: TRBJ2-2; D: .; length: 14; size: .; V: TRBV5-1; DNA: TGCGCCAGCAGCTTGGACAGGAACACCGGGGAGCTGTTTTTT; CDR3: CASSLDRNTGELFF
J: TRBJ1-3; D: TRBD1; length: 16; size: .; V: TRBV18; DNA: TGTGCCAGCTCACCACCCACAGGGGGCTACGGAAACACCATATATTTT; CDR3: CASSPPTGGYGNTIYF
J: TRBJ2-7; D: .; length: 11; size: .; V: TRBV11-2; DNA: TGTGCCAGCAGCTTAGCAGTTCAGCAGTACTTC; CDR3: CASSLAVQQYF
J: TRBJ1-1; D: TRBD1; length: 16; size: .; V: TRBV7-2; DNA: TGTGCCAGCAGCTTTAGACAGGGGGCGCGGAACACTGAAGCTTTCTTT; CDR3: CASSFRQGARNTEAFF
J: TRBJ2-3; D: TRBD2; length: 17; size: .; V: TRBV5-1; DNA: TGCGCCAGCAGCTCGGGACTAGCGGGATCAAAGACAGATACGCAGTATTTT; CDR3: CASSSGLAGSKTDTQYF
J: TRBJ1-3; D: .; length: 14; size: once; V: TRBV6-5; DNA: TGTGCCAGCATCCAGGAAAGGTCTGGAAACACCATATATTTT; CDR3: CASIQERSGNTIYF
J: TRBJ1-2; D: TRBD1; length: 14; size: .; V: TRBV28; DNA: TGTGCCAGCAGTGCTCCAGGGACAGCCTATGGCTACACCTTC; CDR3: CASSAPGTAYGYTF
J: TRBJ1-5; D: TRBD1; length: 13; size: .; V: TRBV5-8; DNA: TGTGCCAGCAGGACAGGGGTTTCTCAGCCCCAGCATTTT; CDR3: CASRTGVSQPQHF
J: TRBJ1-6; D: .; length: 15; size: .; V: TRBV30; DNA: TGTGCCTGGGCCAGGGACTCCTTCGGGAATTCACCCCTCCACTTT; CDR3: CAWARDSFGNSPLHF
J: TRBJ2-1; D: .; length: 14; size: .; V: TRBV19; DNA: TGTGCCAGTAGTATAGTGGATAGCGGCAATGAGCAGTTCTTC; CDR3: CASSIVDSGNEQFF
J: TRBJ2-7; D: TRBD2; length: 16; size: .; V: TRBV6-1; DNA: TGTGCCAGCAGTGGGGAGGGGCGGGAGACCATCTACGAGCAGTACTTC; CDR3: CASSGEGRETIYEQYF
J: TRBJ2-7; D: TRBD1; length: 16; size: .; V: TRBV6-6; DNA: TGTGCCAGCAGTTCACAGGGGGATGGCGGCTCCTACGAGCAGTACTTC; CDR3: CASSSQGDGGSYEQYF
J: TRBJ1-6; D: TRBD1; length: 17; size: .; V: TRBV6-1; DNA: TGTGCCAGCAGTGGGGGACAGGGGGCTCCCTATAATTCACCCCTCCACTTT; CDR3: CASSGGQGAPYNSPLHF